These T cell receptor beta chains were read from a single sample in a study of technical replicates of blood from several donors. Generated by immunoSEQ multiplex PCR, the TCRdb table keeps only in-frame clones and is missing some. Here the sample spans approximately 75,000 clones, 95% to 98% being singletons. Sequencing used T cells isolated from PBMCs. These receptors were taken from a human donor in good health. Each CDR3 is given with its conserved first and last residue. D genes are given only for firm matches.

D: TRBD2
V: TRBV4-2
CDR3: CASSLRAGVGGELFF

D: .
V: TRBV19
CDR3: CASSIISGGQPQHF

D: .
V: TRBV25-1
CDR3: CASSGQYTDTQYF

D: .
V: TRBV10-3
CDR3: CAISEEQNTEAFF

D: .
V: TRBV28
CDR3: CASRPRDRSSYEQYF

D: .
V: TRBV5-4
CDR3: CASSLDRLEQYF

D: .
V: TRBV4-2
CDR3: CASSQETTTDTQYF

D: .
V: TRBV5-5
CDR3: CASSPAGILAEAFF

D: TRBD1
V: TRBV6-6
CDR3: CASSHRGDNEPQHF

D: TRBD1
V: TRBV29-1
CDR3: CSVEGDRAGGSYEQYF

D: TRBD1
V: TRBV11-2
CDR3: CASSSVKGQGELFF

D: .
V: TRBV6-1
CDR3: CASSGLGPTYGYTF

D: .
V: TRBV15
CDR3: CATSRDLFRVTGNTIYF

D: .
V: TRBV6-6
CDR3: CASSPDRFSMNTEAFF

D: .
V: TRBV13
CDR3: CASSLGGRGFREQYF

D: .
V: TRBV27
CDR3: CASSLNRLANQPQHF

D: TRBD2
V: TRBV14
CDR3: CASSPRGSGVRIQYF